These 11 T cell receptor beta chains came from one sample sequenced in a study of blood T cell repertoires in COVID-19. Assay: immunoSEQ multiplex PCR; the TCRdb copy retains only in-frame clones and omits some. The profile shows approximately 200,000 clones, about nine tenths of them singletons. The sequencing input was peripheral blood. The receptor source for this set is a man aged 45-65 years with acute or convalescent COVID-19.

The V call is TRBV7-9, the J call TRBJ2-4; D unresolved. Between the trimmed V and J ends, which lost 4 bases and 0 bases, there was a span of 7 bases. The germline V gene encodes CDR1 SEHNR and CDR2 FQNEAQ (reference sequence). The CDR3 totals 14 residues. The CDR3 region is CASSSEVAKNIQYF. CDR3 bases: TGTGCCAGCAGCTCAGAAGTAGCCAAAAACATTCAGTACTTC. Variable domain in full (rest from reference TRBV7-9 and TRBJ2-4): DTGVSQNPRHKITKRGQNVTFRCDPISEHNRLYWYRQTLGQGPEFLTYFQNEAQLEKSRLLSDRFSAERPKGSFSTLEIQRTEQGDSAMYLCASSSEVAKNIQYFGAGTRLSVL.

The chain is built from TRBV30 and TRBJ1-3; D gene uncertain. V lost 2 bases, J lost 4 bases, and 12 bases lay in between. This CDR3 has 14 amino acids. Germline CDR1 GTSNPN, CDR2 SVGIG (reference sequence). Here the CDR3 reads CAWSRRVGGNTIYF. The CDR3 region has the DNA TGTGCCTGGAGTCGGCGGGTGGGCGGAAACACCATATATTTT.

This chain links TRBV21-1 with TRBJ2-1; the table's D call of TRBD2 was not tested on the DNA. TRBV21-1 is a pseudogene. The CDR3 loop spans 16 amino acids. The CDR3, as DNA: TGTGCCAGCAGCAAAAGGCCGCTAGCGGGATACAATGAGCAGTTCTTC. It specifies CASSKRPLAGYNEQFF.

V and J are TRBV6-1 and TRBJ1-5; 10 bases line up with TRBD1. The CDR3 has 17 residues. Trimming took 2 bases from V and 0 from J; bases not matched to a gene: 4. Germline V gene lookup returns CDR1 MNHNS and CDR2 SASEGT. The CDR3 nucleotides read TGTGCCAGCAGTGAACGGACAGGGGGGTATAGCAATCAGCCCCAGCATTTT. The encoded protein is CASSERTGGYSNQPQHF.

The J gene is TRBJ2-2, the V gene TRBV7-6, with D tentatively TRBD2 (5 bases). The CDR3 runs to 13 residues. From germline, CDR1 is SGHVS and CDR2 FNYEAQ. V was shortened by 5 bases and J by 8 bases, with 12 bases between the two germline ends. This CDR3 reads CASSRGGPGELFF. For the CDR3, the DNA is TGTGCCAGCAGCCGCGGAGGCCCGGGGGAGCTGTTTTTT.

The sample holds a few counts of this clone. This sequence joins TRBV5-1 and TRBJ1-6, with no clear D. The CDR3 loop spans 14 amino acids. V was trimmed by 5 bases and J by 3 bases, leaving 9 bases between them. Germline V gene lookup returns CDR1 SGHRS and CDR2 YFSETQ. The CDR3 sequence: CASRRENYNSPLHF. In nucleotides, the CDR3 is TGCGCCAGCAGGCGGGAGAACTATAATTCACCCCTCCACTTT. The variable domain in full, completed from reference TRBV5-1 and TRBJ1-6, reads KAGVTQTPRYLIKTRGQQVTLSCSPISGHRSVSWYQQTPGQGLQFLFEYFSETQRNKGNFPGRFSGRQFSNSRSEMNVSTLELGDSALYLCASRRENYNSPLHFGNGTRLTVT.

This clone appeared once. The chain couples TRBV6-1 to TRBJ1-2; D unclear. This CDR3 contains 12 residues. Germline V gene data show CDR1 as MNHNS and CDR2 as SASEGT. V lost 2 bases and J 4 bases, leaving 5 bases between the germline ends. CDR3 region: CASSEYIYGYTF. The CDR3 nucleotides are TGTGCCAGCAGTGAATATATCTATGGCTACACCTTC.

The chain combines TRBV15 with TRBJ1-2; 7 bases line up with TRBD1. The CDR3 length is 17 residues. Germline V gives CDR1 LNHNV, CDR2 YYDKDF (reference sequence). Unmatched junction bases numbered 12, after V lost 2 bases and J lost 3 bases. The CDR3 spells CATSRLSKTGLDYGYTF. CDR3 bases: TGTGCCACCAGCAGATTATCTAAGACAGGGCTGGACTATGGCTACACCTTC.

The genes are TRBV29-1 and TRBJ1-1; D gene ambiguous. V was trimmed by 7 bases and J by 3 bases, leaving 9 bases between them. Germline CDR1 SQVTM, CDR2 ANQGSEA. The CDR3 is made up of 11 amino acids. The CDR3 bases are TGCAGCGGCGAAGGAGACACTGAAGCTTTCTTT. This translates into CSGEGDTEAFF.

The gene calls are TRBV7-9 and TRBJ1-1; possible D gene TRBD1, 5 bases. The V end was cut by 1 base, the J end by 3 bases, with 9 bases between. The CDR3 consists of 14 residues. Germline-derived CDR1 and CDR2 are SEHNR and FQNEAQ (reference sequence). CDR3 amino acids: CASSLEGQHTEAFF. In DNA form, the CDR3 reads TGTGCCAGCAGCTTAGAGGGGCAGCACACTGAAGCTTTCTTT.

This clone was picked up a small number of times. This CDR3 is also generated by other DNA sequences in the sample. J is TRBJ1-3 and V is TRBV9; D might be TRBD1 (5 bases). Germline V gene data show CDR1 as SGDLS and CDR2 as YYNGEE. This CDR3 has 13 amino acids. V gave up 7 bases and J gave up 0 bases, with 8 bases separating them. CDR3 loop: CASSGLSGNTIYF. CDR3 bases: TGTGCCAGCTCGGGACTCTCTGGAAACACCATATATTTT.